This T cell receptor (beta chain) was profiled in a study of cytomegalovirus exposure and HLA in healthy donors. The study's findings and limits: The study flagged some 170 TCR beta chains as cytomegalovirus-associated.

V shed 2 bases, J shed 3 bases, and the junction held 11 bases outside the gene matches. Germline CDR1 and CDR2: KGHSH and LQKENI. This CDR3 has 17 amino acids. Data came from immunoSEQ multiplex PCR; TCRdb stores just in-frame clones and leaves some out. Here the sample spans about 160,000 clones, 65% to 90% being singletons. Of note for this clone: Its specificity is unknown.

This receptor was taken from a woman in her late teens or twenties in good health and CMV-seronegative. V is TRBV18 and J is TRBJ2-7, with TRBD1 matching 9 bases. Input material: PBMCs. The CDR3 nucleotides are TGTGCCAGCTCACCAAGGGCCCCCGGACAGGGGAACTACGAGCAGTACTTC. Protein: CASSPRAPGQGNYEQYF. The variable domain in full, completed from reference TRBV18 and TRBJ2-7, reads NAGVMQNPRHLVRRRGQEARLRCSPMKGHSHVYWYRQLPEEGLKFMVYLQKENIIDESGMPKERFSAEFPKEGPSILRIQQVVRGDSAAYFCASSPRAPGQGNYEQYFGPGTRLTVT.